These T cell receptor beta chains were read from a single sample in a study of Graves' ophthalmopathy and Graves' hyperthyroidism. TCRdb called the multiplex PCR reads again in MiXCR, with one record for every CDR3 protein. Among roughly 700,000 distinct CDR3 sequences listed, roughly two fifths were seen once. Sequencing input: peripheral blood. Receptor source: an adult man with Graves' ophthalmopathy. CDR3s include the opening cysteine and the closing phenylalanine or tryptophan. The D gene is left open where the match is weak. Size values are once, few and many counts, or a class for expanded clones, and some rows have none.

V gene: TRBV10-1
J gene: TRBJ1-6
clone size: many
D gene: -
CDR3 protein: CASSEFKGNSPLHF
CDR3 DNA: TGCGCCAGCAGTGAGTTCAAGGGAAATTCACCCCTCCACTTT

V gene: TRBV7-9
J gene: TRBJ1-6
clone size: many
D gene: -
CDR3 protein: CASTQTGAPNSPLHF
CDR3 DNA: TGTGCCAGCACCCAGACGGGGGCCCCTAATTCACCCCTCCACTTT

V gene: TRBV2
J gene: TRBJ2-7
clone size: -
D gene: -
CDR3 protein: CASRNNRHEQYF
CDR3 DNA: TGTGCCAGCAGAAACAACAGACACGAGCAGTACTTC

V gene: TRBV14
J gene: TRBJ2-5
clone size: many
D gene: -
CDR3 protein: CASSQPGRGETQYF
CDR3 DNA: TGTGCCAGCAGCCAACCGGGCCGAGGGGAGACCCAGTACTTC

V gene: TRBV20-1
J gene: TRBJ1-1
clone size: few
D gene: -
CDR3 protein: CSARQTRLNTEAFF
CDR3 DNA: TGCAGTGCTAGACAGACAAGGCTGAACACTGAAGCTTTCTTT

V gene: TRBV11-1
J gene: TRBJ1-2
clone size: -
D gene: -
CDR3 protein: CASSQEWQGGYGYTF
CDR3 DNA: TGTGCCAGCAGCCAAGAATGGCAGGGCGGCTATGGCTACACCTTC

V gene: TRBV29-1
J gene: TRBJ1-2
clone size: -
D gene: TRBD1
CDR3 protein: CSYPHRGSYGYTF
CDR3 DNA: TGCAGTTACCCACACAGGGGTAGCTATGGCTACACCTTC

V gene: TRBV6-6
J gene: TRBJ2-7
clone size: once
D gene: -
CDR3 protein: CAPLFGDGSYEQYF
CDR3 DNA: TGTGCCCCTCTTTTCGGGGACGGTTCCTACGAGCAGTACTTC

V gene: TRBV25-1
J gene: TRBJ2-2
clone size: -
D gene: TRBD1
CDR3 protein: CASSHRTGGGTGELFF
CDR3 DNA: TGTGCCAGCAGCCATCGGACAGGGGGAGGCACCGGGGAGCTGTTTTTT

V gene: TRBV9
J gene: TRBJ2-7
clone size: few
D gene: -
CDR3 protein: CASSLKPREYEQYF
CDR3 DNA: TGTGCCAGCAGCTTAAAACCCCGGGAGTACGAGCAGTACTTC

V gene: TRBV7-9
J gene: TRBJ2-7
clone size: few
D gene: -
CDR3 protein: CASSGWGGGYEQYF
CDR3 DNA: TGTGCCAGCAGCGGCTGGGGGGGCGGCTACGAGCAGTACTTC

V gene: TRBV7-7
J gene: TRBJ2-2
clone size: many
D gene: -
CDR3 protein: CASSPTLGELFF
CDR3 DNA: TGTGCCAGCAGCCCAACTCTGGGGGAGCTGTTTTTT

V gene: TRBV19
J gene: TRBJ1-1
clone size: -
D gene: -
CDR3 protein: CASSWANVNTEAFF
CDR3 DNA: TGTGCCAGTAGTTGGGCAAATGTGAACACTGAAGCTTTCTTT

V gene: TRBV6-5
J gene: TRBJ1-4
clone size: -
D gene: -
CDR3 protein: CASSKETARNEKLFF
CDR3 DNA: TGTGCCAGCAGCAAAGAGACAGCGAGGAATGAAAAACTGTTTTTT

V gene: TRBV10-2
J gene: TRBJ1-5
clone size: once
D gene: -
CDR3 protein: CASSYSQGNNQPQHF
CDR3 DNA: TGTGCCAGCAGTTACTCACAGGGAAATAATCAGCCCCAGCATTTT

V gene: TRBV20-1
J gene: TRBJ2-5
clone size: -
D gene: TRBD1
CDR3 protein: CSASYRGDETQYF
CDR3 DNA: TGCAGTGCTTCGTACAGGGGCGACGAGACCCAGTACTTC

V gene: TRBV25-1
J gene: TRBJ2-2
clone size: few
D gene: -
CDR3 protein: CASSEEGWSTGELFF
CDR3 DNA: TGTGCCAGCAGTGAAGAAGGTTGGAGTACCGGGGAGCTGTTTTTT

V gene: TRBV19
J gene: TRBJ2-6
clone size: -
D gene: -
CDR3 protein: CASSMAAGANVLTF
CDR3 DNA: TGTGCCAGTAGTATGGCGGCAGGGGCCAACGTCCTGACTTTC

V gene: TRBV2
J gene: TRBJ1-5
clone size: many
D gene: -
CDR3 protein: CASSELGFIGQPQHF
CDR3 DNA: TGTGCCAGCAGTGAACTAGGGTTTATCGGTCAGCCCCAGCATTTT

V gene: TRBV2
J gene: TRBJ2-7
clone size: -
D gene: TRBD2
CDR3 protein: CASSQDLGLAGNVPYEQYF
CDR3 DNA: TGTGCCAGCAGCCAAGATCTAGGACTAGCCGGCAATGTCCCCTACGAGCAGTACTTC

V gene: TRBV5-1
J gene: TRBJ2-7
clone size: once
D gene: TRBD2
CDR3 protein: CASSLDVGLADYEQYF
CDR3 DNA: TGCGCCAGCAGCTTGGACGTAGGACTAGCGGACTACGAGCAGTACTTC

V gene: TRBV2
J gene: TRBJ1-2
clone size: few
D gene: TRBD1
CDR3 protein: CASSVNRGRGYGYTF
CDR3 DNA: TGTGCCAGCAGTGTAAACAGGGGCCGGGGCTATGGCTACACCTTC

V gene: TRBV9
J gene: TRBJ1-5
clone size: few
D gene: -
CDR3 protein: CASSQNGGGLVSQHF
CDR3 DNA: TGTGCCAGCAGCCAGAATGGAGGGGGACTGGTGTCCCAGCATTTT

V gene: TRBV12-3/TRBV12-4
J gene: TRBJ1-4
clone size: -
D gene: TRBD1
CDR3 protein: CASSPKRDRGGNEKLFF
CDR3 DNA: TGTGCCAGCAGCCCTAAACGGGACAGGGGAGGGAATGAAAAACTGTTTTTT

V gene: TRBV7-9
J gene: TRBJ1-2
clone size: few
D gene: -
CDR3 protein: CASSHRGARGACTF
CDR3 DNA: TGCGCCAGCAGCCATCGGGGGGCGCGGGGAGCGTGCACCTTC

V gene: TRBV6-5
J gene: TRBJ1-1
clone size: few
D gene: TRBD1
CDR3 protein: CASSYKRDREAFF
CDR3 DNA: TGTGCCAGCAGTTACAAGAGGGACAGGGAAGCTTTCTTT

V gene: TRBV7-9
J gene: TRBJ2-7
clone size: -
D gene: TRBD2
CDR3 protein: CASSPLKRGVDEQYF
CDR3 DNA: TGTGCCAGCAGCCCCTTGAAGCGGGGCGTCGACGAGCAGTACTTC

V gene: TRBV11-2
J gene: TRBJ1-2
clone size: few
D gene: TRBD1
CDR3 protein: CASSTPGTGDGYTF
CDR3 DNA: TGTGCCAGCAGCACACCCGGGACAGGCGATGGCTACACCTTC

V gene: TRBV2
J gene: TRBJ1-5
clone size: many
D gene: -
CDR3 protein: CASSDSISNQPQHF
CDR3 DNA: TGTGCCAGCAGTGACTCGATTAGCAATCAGCCCCAGCATTTT

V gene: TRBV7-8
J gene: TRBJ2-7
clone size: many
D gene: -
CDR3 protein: CASSFGGTEYEQYF
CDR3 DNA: TGTGCCAGCAGCTTCGGTGGGACGGAATACGAGCAGTACTTC

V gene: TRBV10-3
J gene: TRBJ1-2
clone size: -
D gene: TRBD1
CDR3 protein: CASSYGGGQGDGYTF
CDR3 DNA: TGTGCCAGCAGTTACGGTGGGGGACAGGGGGATGGCTACACCTTC

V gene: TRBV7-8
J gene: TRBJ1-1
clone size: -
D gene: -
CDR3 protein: CASSRTDSHTEAFF
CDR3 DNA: TGTGCCAGCAGCCGAACGGACAGTCACACTGAAGCTTTCTTT

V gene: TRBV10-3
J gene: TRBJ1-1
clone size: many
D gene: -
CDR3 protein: CAISDWGAGSRTEAFF
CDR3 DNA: TGTGCCATCAGTGATTGGGGGGCAGGGTCGCGCACTGAAGCTTTCTTT

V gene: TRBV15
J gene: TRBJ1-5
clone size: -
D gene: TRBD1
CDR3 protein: CATSRVTGVSNQPQHF
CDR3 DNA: TGTGCCACCAGCAGGGTTACAGGGGTTAGCAATCAGCCCCAGCATTTT

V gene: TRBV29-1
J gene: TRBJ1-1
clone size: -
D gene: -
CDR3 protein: CGVFLWDLRDTEAFF
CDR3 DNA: TGCGGCGTTTTTCTATGGGACTTGCGGGACACTGAAGCTTTCTTT

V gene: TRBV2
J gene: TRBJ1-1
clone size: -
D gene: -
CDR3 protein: CASSLTGSGNTEAFF
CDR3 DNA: TGTGCCAGCAGCCTCACAGGGTCCGGGAACACTGAAGCTTTCTTT

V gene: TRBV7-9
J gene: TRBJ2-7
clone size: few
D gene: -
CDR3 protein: CASSLAQGIAYEQYF
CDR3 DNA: TGTGCCAGCAGCTTAGCTCAGGGGATCGCCTACGAGCAGTACTTC

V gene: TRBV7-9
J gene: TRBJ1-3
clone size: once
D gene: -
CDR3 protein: CASSPPGAGNTVYF
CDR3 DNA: TGTGCCAGCAGCCCACCAGGGGCCGGAAACACCGTATATTTT

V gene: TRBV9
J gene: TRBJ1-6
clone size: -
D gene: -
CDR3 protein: CASSVADGGDSPLHF
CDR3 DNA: TGTGCCAGCAGCGTAGCAGACGGGGGTGATTCACCCCTCCACTTT

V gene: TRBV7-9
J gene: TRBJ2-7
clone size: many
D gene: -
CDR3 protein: CASSLRSGYEQYF
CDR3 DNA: TGTGCCAGCAGCTTACGCTCGGGCTACGAGCAGTACTTC

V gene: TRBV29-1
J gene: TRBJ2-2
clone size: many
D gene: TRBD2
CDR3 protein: CSVRLAGVFAGELFF
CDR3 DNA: TGCAGCGTTAGACTAGCGGGAGTATTCGCCGGGGAGCTGTTTTTT

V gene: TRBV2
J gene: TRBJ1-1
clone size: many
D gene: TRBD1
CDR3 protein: CASRDRTGLNTEAFF
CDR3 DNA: TGTGCCAGCAGGGACCGGACAGGCCTGAACACTGAAGCTTTCTTT

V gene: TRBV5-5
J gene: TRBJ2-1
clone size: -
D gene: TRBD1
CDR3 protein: CASSPRDRSNEQFF
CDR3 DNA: TGCGCCAGCAGCCCCCGGGACAGAAGCAATGAGCAGTTCTTC

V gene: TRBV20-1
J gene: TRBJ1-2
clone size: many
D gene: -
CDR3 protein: CSAREDSYGYTF
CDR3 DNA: TGCAGTGCTAGAGAGGACAGCTATGGCTACACCTTC

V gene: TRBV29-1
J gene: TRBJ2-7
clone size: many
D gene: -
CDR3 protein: CSVGWAVGDYEQYF
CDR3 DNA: TGCAGCGTTGGTTGGGCCGTGGGGGACTACGAGCAGTACTTC

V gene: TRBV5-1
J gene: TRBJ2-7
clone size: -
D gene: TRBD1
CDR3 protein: CASSLVGTGEAYEQYF
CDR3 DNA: TGCGCCAGCAGCCTGGTGGGGACAGGGGAGGCCTACGAGCAGTACTTC

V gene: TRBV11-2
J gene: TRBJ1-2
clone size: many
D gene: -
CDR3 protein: CASSLSGTQQGGYTF
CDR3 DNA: TGTGCCAGCAGCTTATCCGGGACGCAACAGGGTGGCTACACCTTC

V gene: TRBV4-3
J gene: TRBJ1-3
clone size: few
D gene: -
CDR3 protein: CASSRDQGVGNTIYF
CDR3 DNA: TGCGCCAGCAGCCGGGACCAAGGAGTCGGAAACACCATATATTTT

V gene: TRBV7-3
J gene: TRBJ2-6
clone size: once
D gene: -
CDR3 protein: CASSLGGDGANVLTF
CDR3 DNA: TGTGCCAGCAGCTTAGGGGGAGACGGGGCCAACGTCCTGACTTTC

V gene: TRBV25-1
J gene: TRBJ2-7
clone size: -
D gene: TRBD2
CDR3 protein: CASRSSSGRAFEQYF
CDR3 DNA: TGTGCCAGCCGTAGCAGTAGCGGGAGGGCCTTCGAGCAGTACTTC

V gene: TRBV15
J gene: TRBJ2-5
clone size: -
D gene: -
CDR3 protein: CATSSLADGGRRYF
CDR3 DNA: TGTGCCACCAGCAGTTTGGCCGACGGCGGCCGGCGTTACTTC

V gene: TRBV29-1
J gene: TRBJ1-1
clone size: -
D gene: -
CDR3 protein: CSSQVPSVSTEAFF
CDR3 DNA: TGCAGCAGCCAAGTTCCGTCGGTAAGCACTGAAGCTTTCTTT

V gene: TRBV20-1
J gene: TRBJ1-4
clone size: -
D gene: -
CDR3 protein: CSAINSQGRYNEKLFF
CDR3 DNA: TGCAGTGCCATAAACTCGCAGGGGCGATATAATGAAAAACTGTTTTTT

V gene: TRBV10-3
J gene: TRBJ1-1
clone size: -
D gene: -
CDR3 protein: CVTQGRFTEAFF
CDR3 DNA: TGTGTCACCCAAGGGAGGTTCACTGAAGCTTTCTTT

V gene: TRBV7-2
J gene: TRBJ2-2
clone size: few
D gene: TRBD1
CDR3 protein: CASSLAGTVRGELFF
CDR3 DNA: TGTGCCAGCAGCTTAGCCGGGACAGTACGGGGGGAGCTGTTTTTT

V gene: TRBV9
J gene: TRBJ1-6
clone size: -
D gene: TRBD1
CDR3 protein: CASSVRDRGHSPLHF
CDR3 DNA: TGTGCCAGCAGCGTCCGGGACAGGGGACATTCACCCCTCCACTTT

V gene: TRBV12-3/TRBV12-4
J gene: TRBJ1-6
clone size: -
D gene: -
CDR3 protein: CASSLLSEKSPLHF
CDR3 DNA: TGTGCCAGCAGTCTCCTCAGTGAGAAGTCACCCCTCCACTTT

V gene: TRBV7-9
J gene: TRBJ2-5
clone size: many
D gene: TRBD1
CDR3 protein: CASSLGQGYETQYF
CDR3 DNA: TGTGCCAGCAGCTTAGGACAGGGTTACGAGACCCAGTACTTC

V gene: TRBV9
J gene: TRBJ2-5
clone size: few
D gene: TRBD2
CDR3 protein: CASSASPSGGETQYF
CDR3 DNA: TGTGCCAGCAGCGCCTCTCCTAGCGGGGGCGAGACCCAGTACTTC